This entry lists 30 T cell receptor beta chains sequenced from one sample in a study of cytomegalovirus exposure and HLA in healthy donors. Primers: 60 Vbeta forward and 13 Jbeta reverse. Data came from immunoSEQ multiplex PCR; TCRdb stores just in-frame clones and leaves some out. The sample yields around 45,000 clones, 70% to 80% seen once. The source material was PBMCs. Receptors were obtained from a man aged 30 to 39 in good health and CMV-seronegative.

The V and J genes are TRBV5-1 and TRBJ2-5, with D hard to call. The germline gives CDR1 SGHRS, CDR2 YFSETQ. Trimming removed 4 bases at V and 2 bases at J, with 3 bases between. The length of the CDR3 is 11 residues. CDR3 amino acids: CASSRQETQYF. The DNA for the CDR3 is TGCGCCAGCAGCCGTCAAGAGACCCAGTACTTC. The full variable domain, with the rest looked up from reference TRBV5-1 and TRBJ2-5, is KAGVTQTPRYLIKTRGQQVTLSCSPISGHRSVSWYQQTPGQGLQFLFEYFSETQRNKGNFPGRFSGRQFSNSRSEMNVSTLELGDSALYLCASSRQETQYFGPGTRLLVL.

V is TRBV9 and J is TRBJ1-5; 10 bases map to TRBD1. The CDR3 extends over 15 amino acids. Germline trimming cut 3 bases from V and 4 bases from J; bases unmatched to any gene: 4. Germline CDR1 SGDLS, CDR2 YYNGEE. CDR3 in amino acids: CASSEGDRGNQPQHF. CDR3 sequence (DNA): TGTGCCAGCAGCGAGGGGGACAGGGGAAATCAGCCCCAGCATTTT.

Here the CDR3 reads CASTTGGKNTEAFF. CDR3 in DNA: TGCGCCAGCACTACAGGGGGCAAAAACACTGAAGCTTTCTTT. This chain joins TRBV5-1 and TRBJ1-1; 9 bases match TRBD1. Germline V gives CDR1 SGHRS, CDR2 YFSETQ. The V segment lost 6 bases and the J segment 2 bases; nucleotides outside the gene matches: 5. The CDR3 runs to 14 residues.

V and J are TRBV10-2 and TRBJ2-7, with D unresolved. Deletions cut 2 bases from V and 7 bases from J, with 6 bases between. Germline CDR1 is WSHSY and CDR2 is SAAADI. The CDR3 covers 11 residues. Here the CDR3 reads CASSEALEQYF. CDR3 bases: TGCGCCAGCAGTGAGGCACTAGAGCAGTACTTC.

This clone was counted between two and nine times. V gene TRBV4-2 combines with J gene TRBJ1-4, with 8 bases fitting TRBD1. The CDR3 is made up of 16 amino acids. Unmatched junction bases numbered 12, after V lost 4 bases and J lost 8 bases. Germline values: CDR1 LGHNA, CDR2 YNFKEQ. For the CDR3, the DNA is TGTGCCAGCAGCCGACATTCCGGACAGGGTGAAGAAAAACTGTTTTTT. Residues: CASSRHSGQGEEKLFF.

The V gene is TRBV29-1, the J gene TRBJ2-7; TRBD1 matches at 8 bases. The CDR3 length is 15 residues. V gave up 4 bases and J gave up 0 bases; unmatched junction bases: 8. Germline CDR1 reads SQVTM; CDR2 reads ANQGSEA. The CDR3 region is CSVAGQGSPSYEQYF. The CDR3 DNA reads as TGCAGCGTTGCCGGACAGGGCTCCCCCTCCTACGAGCAGTACTTC.

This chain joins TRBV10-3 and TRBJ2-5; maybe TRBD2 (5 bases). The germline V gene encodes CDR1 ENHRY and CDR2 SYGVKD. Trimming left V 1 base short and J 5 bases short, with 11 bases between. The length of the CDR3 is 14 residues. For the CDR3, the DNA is TGTGCCATCAGTGAGTTGAGGGATGGCGAGACCCAGTACTTC. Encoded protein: CAISELRDGETQYF.

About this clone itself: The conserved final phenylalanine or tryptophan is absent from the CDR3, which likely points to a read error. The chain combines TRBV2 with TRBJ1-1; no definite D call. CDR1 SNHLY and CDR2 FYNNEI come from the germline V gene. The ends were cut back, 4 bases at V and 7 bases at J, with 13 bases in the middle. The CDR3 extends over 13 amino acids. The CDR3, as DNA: TGTGCCAGCAGTGGGAATGGGCTCGGTGAAGCTTTCGTT. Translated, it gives CASSGNGLGEAFV.

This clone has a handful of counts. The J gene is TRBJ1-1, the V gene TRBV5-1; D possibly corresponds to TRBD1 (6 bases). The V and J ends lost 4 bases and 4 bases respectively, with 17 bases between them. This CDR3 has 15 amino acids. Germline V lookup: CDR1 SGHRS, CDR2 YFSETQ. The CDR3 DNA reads TGCGCCAGCAGCCAACACCTTCTAGGGGGCACTGAAGCTTTCTTT. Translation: CASSQHLLGGTEAFF.

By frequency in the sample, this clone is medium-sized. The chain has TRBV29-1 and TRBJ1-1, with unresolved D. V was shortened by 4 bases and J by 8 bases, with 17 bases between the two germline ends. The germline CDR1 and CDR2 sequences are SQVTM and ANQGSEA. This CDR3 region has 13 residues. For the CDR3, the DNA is TGCAGCGTTGCGCCCCTTGGGCCCGTCGAAGCTTTCTTT. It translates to CSVAPLGPVEAFF.

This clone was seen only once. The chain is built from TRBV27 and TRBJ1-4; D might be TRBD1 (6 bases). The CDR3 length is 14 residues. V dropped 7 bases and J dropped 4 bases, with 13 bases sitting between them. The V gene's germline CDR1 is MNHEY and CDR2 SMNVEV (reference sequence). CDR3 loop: CASTSRGHNEKLFF. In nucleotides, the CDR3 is TGTGCCAGCACTTCGCGGGGGCATAATGAAAAACTGTTTTTT.

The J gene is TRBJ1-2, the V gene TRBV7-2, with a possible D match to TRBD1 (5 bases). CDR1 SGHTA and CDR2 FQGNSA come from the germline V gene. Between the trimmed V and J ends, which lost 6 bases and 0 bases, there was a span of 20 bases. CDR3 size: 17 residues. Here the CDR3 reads CASRHRPGDDANYGYTF. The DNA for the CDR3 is TGTGCCAGCAGACATAGGCCGGGGGACGACGCTAACTATGGCTACACCTTC.

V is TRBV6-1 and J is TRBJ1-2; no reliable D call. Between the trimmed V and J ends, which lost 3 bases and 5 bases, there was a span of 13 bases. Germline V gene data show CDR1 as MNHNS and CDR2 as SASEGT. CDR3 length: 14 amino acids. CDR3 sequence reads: CASSEGATLYGYTF. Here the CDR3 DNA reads TGTGCCAGCAGTGAGGGCGCAACCCTTTATGGCTACACCTTC.

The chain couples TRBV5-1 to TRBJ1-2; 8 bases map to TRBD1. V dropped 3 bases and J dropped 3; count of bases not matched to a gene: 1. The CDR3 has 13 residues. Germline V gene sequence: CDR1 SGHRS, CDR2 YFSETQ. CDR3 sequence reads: CASSSDRDYGYTF. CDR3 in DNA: TGCGCCAGCAGCTCGGACAGGGACTATGGCTACACCTTC.

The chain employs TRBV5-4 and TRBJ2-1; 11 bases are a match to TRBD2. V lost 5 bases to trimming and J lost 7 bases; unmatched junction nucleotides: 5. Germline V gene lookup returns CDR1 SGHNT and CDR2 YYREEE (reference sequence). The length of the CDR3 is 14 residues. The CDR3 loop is CASSRLAGGNEQFF. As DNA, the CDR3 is TGTGCCAGCAGTCGGCTAGCGGGAGGTAATGAGCAGTTCTTC.

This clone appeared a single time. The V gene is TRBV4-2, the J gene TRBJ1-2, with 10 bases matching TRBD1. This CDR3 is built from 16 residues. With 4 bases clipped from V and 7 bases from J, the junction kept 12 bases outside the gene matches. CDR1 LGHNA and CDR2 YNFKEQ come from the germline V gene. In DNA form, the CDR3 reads TGTGCCAGCAGCCCGGCCGGGACAGGGGCGATGAGTGGCTACACCTTC. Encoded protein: CASSPAGTGAMSGYTF.

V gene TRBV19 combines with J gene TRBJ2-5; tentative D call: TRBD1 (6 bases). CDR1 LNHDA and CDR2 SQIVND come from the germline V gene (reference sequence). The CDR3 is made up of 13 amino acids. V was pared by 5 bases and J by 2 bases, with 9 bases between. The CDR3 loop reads CASSSTGQETQYF. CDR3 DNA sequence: TGTGCCAGTAGTTCGACAGGACAAGAGACCCAGTACTTC.

CDR3 DNA: TGCGCCAGCAGCGCCAGGGGAGAGGGGTATAGCAATCAGCCCCAGCATTTT. Translating gives CASSARGEGYSNQPQHF. The J gene is TRBJ1-5, the V gene TRBV4-1; D perhaps matches TRBD1 (6 bases). This CDR3 comprises 17 residues. Germline values: CDR1 MGHRA, CDR2 YSYEKL. V shed 5 bases and J shed 0 bases, with 17 bases lying between them.

CDR3 bases: TGTGCCAGCAGCCAGGGACTAGCGGTCTCCTACGAGCAGTACTTC. It translates to CASSQGLAVSYEQYF. The genes are TRBV4-2 and TRBJ2-7, with TRBD2 identical over 11 bases. From germline, CDR1 is LGHNA and CDR2 YNFKEQ. CDR3 length: 15 amino acids. The V gene end was trimmed by 3 bases and the J gene end by 0 bases; junction bases not matched to a gene: 1.

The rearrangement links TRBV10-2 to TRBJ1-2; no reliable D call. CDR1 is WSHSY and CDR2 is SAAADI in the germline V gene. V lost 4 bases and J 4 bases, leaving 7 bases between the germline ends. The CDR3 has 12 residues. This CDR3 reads CASSGAGYGYTF. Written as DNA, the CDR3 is TGCGCCAGCAGTGGGGCCGGCTATGGCTACACCTTC.

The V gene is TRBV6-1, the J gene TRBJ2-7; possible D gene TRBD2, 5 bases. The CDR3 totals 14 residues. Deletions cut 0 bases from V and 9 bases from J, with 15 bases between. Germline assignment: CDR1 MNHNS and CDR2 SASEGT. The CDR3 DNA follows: TGTGCCAGCAGTGAAGCTGTCGGGTCTAGCTGGCAGTACTTC. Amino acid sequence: CASSEAVGSSWQYF.

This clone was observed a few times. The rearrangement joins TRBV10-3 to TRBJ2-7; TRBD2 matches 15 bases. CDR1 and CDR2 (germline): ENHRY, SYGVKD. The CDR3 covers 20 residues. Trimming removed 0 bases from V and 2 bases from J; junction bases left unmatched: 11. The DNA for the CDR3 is TGTGCCATCAGTGAGTCAGGACTAGCGGGAGGGCCTATGGACCCCTACGAGCAGTACTTC. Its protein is CAISESGLAGGPMDPYEQYF.

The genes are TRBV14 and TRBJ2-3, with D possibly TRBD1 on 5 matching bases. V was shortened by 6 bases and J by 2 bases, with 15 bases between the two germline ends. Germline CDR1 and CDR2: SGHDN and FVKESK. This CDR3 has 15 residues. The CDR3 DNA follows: TGTGCCAGCAGGCACACCTTGGACACCACAGATACGCAGTATTTT. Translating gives CASRHTLDTTDTQYF.

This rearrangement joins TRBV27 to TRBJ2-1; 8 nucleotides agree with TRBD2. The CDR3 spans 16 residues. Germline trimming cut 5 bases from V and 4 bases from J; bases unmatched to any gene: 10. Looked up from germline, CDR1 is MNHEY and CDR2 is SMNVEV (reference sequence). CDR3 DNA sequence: TGTGCCAGCAGTCCGGACTTAGCGGGACGTTACAATGAGCAGTTCTTC. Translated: CASSPDLAGRYNEQFF.

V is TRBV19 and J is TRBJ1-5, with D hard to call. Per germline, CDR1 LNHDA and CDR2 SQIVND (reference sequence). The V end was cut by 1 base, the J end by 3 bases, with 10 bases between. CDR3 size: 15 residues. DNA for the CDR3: TGTGCCAGTAGTATAGGGCTCCTGAACAATCAGCCCCAGCATTTT. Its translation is CASSIGLLNNQPQHF.

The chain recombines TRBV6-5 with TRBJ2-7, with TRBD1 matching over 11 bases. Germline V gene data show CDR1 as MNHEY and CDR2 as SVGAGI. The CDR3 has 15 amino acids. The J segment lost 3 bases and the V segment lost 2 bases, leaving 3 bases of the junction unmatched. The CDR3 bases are TGTGCCAGCAGTTACGGGGACAGGGGGTTCTACGAGCAGTACTTC. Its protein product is CASSYGDRGFYEQYF.

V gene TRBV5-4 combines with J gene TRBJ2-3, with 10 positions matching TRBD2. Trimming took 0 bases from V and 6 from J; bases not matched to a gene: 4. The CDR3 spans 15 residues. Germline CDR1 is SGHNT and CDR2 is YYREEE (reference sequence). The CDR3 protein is CASSLEASGGDTQYF. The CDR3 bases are TGTGCCAGCAGCTTGGAGGCTAGCGGGGGTGATACGCAGTATTTT.

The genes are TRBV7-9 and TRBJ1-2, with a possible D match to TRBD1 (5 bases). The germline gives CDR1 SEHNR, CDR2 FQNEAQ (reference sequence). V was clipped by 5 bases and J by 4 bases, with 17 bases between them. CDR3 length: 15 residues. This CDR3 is CASSARKVGGYGYTF. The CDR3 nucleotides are TGTGCCAGCAGCGCCCGGAAAGTCGGGGGCTATGGCTACACCTTC.

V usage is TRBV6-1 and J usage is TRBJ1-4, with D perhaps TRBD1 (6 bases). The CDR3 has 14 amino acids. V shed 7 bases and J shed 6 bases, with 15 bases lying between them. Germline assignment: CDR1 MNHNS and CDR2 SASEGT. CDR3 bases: TGTGCCAGCATCCTTCGGGGGGGCGATGAAAAACTGTTTTTT. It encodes CASILRGGDEKLFF.

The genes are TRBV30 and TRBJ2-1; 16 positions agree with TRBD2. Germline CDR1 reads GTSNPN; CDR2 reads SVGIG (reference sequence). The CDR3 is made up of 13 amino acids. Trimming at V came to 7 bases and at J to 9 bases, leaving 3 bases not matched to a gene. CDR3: CASGLAGGGEQFF. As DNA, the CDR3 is TGTGCCTCGGGACTAGCGGGAGGGGGTGAGCAGTTCTTC.